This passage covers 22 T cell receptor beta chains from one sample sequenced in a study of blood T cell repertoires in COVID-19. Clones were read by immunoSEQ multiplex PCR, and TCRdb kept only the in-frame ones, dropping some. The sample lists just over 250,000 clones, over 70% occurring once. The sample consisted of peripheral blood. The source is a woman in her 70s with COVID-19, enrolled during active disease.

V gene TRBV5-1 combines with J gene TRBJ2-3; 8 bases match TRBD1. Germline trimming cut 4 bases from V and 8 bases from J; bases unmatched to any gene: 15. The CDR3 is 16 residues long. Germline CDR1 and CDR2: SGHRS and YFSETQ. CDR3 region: CASSLVGGQGTATQYF. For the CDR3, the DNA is TGCGCCAGCAGCCTGGTCGGAGGACAGGGAACGGCTACGCAGTATTTT.

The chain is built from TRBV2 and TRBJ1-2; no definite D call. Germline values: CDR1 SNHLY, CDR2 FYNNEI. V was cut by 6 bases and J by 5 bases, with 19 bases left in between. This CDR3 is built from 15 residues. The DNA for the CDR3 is TGTGCCAGCAGCGAGAGGAGGAGGGATGAATATGGCTACACCTTC. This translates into CASSERRRDEYGYTF.

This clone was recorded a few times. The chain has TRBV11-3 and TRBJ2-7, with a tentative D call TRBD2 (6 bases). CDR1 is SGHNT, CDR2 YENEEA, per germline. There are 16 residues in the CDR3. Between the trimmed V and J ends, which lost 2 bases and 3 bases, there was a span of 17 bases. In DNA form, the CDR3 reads TGTGCCAGCAGCTTACGCCCCGGGACTCCTGGCTACGAGCAGTACTTC. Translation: CASSLRPGTPGYEQYF. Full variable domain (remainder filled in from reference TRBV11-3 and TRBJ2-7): EAGVVQSPRYKIIEKKQPVAFWCNPISGHNTLYWYLQNLGQGPELLIRYENEEAVDDSQLPKDRFSAERLKGVDSTLKIQPAELGDSAVYLCASSLRPGTPGYEQYFGPGTRLTVT.

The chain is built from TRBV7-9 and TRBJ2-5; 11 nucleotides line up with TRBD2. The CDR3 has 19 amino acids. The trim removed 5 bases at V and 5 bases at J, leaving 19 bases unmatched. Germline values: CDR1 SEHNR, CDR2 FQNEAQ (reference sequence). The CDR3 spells CASSLGWGTSGSYRETQYF. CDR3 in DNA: TGTGCCAGCAGCCTCGGATGGGGTACTAGCGGGAGTTATCGGGAGACCCAGTACTTC.

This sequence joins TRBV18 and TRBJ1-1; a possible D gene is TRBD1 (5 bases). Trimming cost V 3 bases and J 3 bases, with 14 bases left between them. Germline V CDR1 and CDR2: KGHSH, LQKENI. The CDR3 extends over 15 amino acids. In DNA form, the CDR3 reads TGTGCCAGCTCACCCTACAGCCTAGGGGACACTGAAGCTTTCTTT. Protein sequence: CASSPYSLGDTEAFF.

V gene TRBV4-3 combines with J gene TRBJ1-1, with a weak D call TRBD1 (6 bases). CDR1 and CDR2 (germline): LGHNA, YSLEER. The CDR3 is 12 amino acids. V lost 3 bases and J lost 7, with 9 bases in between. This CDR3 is CASSHTGNEAFF. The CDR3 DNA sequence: TGCGCCAGCAGCCATACAGGGAATGAAGCTTTCTTT.

The CDR3 here is CASRPAVAPYEQYF. The CDR3 nucleotides are TGTGCCAGCAGACCAGCCGTAGCCCCCTACGAGCAGTACTTC. The chain has TRBV6-5 and TRBJ2-7; D remains unclear. V was trimmed by 6 bases and J by 2 bases, leaving 14 bases between them. This CDR3 is built from 14 residues. Germline CDR1 and CDR2: MNHEY and SVGAGI.

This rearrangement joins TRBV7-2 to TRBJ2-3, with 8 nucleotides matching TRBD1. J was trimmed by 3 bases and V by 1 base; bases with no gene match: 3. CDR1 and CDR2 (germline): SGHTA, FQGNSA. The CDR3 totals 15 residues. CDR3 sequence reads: CASSLGTGRTDTQYF. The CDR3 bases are TGTGCCAGCAGCTTAGGGACAGGGAGGACAGATACGCAGTATTTT.

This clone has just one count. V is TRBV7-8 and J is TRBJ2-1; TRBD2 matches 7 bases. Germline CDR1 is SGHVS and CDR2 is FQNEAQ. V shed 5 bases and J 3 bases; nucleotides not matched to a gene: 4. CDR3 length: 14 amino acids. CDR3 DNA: TGTGCCAGCAGCCTTAGCGGGTACTACAATGAGCAGTTCTTC. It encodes CASSLSGYYNEQFF. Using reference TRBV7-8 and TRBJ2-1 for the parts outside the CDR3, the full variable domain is GAGVSQSPRYKVAKRGQDVALRCDPISGHVSLFWYQQALGQGPEFLTYFQNEAQLDKSGLPSDRFFAERPEGSVSTLKIQRTQQEDSAVYLCASSLSGYYNEQFFGPGTRLTVL.

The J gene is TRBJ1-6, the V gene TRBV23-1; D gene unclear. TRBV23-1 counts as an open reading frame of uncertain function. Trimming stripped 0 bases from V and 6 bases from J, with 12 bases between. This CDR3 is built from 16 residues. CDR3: CASSQSRAETNSPLHF. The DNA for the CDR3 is TGCGCCAGCAGTCAATCGAGGGCGGAGACTAATTCACCCCTCCACTTT.

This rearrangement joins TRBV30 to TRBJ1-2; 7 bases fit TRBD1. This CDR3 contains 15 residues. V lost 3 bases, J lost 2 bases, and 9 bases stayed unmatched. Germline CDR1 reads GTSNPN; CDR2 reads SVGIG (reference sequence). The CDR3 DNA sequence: TGTGCCTGGAGAGGGACAGAACCTTCCAACTATGGCTACACCTTC. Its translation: CAWRGTEPSNYGYTF.

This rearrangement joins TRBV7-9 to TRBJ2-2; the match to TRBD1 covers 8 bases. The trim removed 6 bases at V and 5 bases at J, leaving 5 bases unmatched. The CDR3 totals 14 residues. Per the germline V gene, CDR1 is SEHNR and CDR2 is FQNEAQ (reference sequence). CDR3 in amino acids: CASSQGARTGELFF. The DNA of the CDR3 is TGTGCCAGCAGTCAGGGGGCAAGGACCGGGGAGCTGTTTTTT.

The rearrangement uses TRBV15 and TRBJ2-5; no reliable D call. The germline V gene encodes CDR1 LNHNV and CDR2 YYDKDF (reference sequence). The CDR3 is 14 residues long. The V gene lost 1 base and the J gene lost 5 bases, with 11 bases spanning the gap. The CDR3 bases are TGTGCCACCAGCAGAGTTGACCCTAGGGAGACCCAGTACTTC. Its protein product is CATSRVDPRETQYF.

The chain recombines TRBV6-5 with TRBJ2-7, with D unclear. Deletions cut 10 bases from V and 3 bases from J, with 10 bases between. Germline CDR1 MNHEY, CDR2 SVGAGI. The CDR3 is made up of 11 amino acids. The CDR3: CAIRSDYEQYF. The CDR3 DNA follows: TGTGCCATCCGCAGCGACTACGAGCAGTACTTC.

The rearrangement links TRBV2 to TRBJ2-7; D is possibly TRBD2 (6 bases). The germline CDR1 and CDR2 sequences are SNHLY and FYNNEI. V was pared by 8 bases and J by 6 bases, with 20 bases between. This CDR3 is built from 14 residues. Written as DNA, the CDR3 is TGTGCCAGCTCCCATTACACCGGGGGTATCGAGCAGTACTTC. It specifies CASSHYTGGIEQYF.

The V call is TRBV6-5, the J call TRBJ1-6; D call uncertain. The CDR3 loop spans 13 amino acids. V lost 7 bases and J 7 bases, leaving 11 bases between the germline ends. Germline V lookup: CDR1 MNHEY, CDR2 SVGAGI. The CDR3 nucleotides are TGTGCCAGCATACGGTCTTTAAATTCACCCCTCCACTTT. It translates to CASIRSLNSPLHF.

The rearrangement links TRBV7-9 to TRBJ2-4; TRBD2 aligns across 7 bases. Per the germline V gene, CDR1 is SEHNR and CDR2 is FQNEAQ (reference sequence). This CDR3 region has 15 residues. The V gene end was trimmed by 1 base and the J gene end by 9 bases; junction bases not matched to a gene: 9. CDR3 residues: CASSLVSGGIGIQYF. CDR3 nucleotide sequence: TGTGCCAGCAGCTTAGTATCGGGGGGTATCGGCATTCAGTACTTC.

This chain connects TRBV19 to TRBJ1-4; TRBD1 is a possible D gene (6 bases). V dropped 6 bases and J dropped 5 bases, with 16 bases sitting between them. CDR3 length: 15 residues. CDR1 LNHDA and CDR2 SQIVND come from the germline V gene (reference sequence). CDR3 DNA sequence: TGTGCCAGTAGGATTCCAGGGGCCCCCAATGAAAAACTGTTTTTT. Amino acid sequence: CASRIPGAPNEKLFF.

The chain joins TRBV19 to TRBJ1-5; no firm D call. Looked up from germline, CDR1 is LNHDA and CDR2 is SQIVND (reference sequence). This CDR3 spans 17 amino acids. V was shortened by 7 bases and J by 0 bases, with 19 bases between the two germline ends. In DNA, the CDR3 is TGTGCCAGTAATAACCCAAGAAGTCGGTATAGCAATCAGCCCCAGCATTTT. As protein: CASNNPRSRYSNQPQHF.

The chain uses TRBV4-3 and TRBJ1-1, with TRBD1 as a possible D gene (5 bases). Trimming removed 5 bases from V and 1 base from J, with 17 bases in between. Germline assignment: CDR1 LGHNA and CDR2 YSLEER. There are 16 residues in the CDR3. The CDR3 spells CASSEHWGETNTEAFF. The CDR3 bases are TGCGCCAGCAGCGAACACTGGGGGGAAACGAACACTGAAGCTTTCTTT.

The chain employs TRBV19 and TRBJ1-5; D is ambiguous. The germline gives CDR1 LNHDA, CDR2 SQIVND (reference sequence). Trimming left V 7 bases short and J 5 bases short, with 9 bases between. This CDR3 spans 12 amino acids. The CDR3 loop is CASTGSDQPQHF. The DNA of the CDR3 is TGTGCCAGTACAGGTTCCGATCAGCCCCAGCATTTT. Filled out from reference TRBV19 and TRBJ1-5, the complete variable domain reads DGGITQSPKYLFRKEGQNVTLSCEQNLNHDAMYWYRQDPGQGLRLIYYSQIVNDFQKGDIAEGYSVSREKKESFPLTVTSAQKNPTAFYLCASTGSDQPQHFGDGTRLSIL.

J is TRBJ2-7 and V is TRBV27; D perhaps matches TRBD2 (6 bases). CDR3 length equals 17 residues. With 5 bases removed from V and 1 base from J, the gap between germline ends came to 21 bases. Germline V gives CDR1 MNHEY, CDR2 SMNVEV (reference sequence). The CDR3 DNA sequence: TGTGCCAGCAGTCCTCGACGGGGTAGCGGATTATCCTACGAGCAGTACTTC. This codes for CASSPRRGSGLSYEQYF.